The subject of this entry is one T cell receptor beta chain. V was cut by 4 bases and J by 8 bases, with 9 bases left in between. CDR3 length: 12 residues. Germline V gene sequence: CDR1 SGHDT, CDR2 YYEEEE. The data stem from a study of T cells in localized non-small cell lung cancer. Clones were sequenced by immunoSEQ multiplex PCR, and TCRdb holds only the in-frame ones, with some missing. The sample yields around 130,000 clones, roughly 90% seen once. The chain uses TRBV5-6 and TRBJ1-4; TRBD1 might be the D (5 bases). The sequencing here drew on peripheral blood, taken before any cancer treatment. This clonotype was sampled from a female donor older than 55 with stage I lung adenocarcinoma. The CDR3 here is CASSAGSEKLFF. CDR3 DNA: TGTGCCAGCAGCGCAGGGTCCGAAAAACTGTTTTTT.